A single sample gave rise to the 26 T cell receptor beta chains below, sequenced in a study of blood T cell repertoires in COVID-19. TCRdb's table, derived via immunoSEQ multiplex PCR, lists solely in-frame clones and lacks some. The sample consists of more than 200,000 clones, 85% to 90% of them appearing once. The sequencing sample was made of peripheral blood. The receptor source for this set is a woman aged 55-69 years with acute or convalescent COVID-19.

The gene calls are TRBV18 and TRBJ2-5; 15 bases agree with TRBD2. The germline gives CDR1 KGHSH, CDR2 LQKENI. V dropped 3 bases and J dropped 2; count of bases not matched to a gene: 1. The CDR3 extends over 16 amino acids. The CDR3 here is CASSPGLAGGQETQYF. CDR3 nucleotides: TGTGCCAGCTCACCCGGACTAGCGGGAGGGCAAGAGACCCAGTACTTC.

This rearrangement joins TRBV11-2 to TRBJ2-7; maybe TRBD2 (6 bases). Germline loops: CDR1 SGHAT, CDR2 FQNNGV. The CDR3 extends over 14 amino acids. Trimming took off 1 base at V and 7 bases at J, with 14 bases between the two ends. The CDR3 here is CASSLGDSLGEQYF. The CDR3 bases are TGTGCCAGCAGCTTAGGGGACTCGTTGGGTGAGCAGTACTTC.

The chain combines TRBV7-2 with TRBJ1-2; D ambiguous. Germline lookup yields CDR1 SGHTA and CDR2 FQGNSA. The CDR3 totals 16 residues. Between the trimmed V and J ends, which lost 3 bases and 0 bases, there was a span of 14 bases. In DNA form, the CDR3 reads TGTGCCAGCAGCTTCCCCGGGATCGGAGCTAACTATGGCTACACCTTC. Its translation is CASSFPGIGANYGYTF. The complete variable domain, with remaining parts taken from reference TRBV7-2 and TRBJ1-2, reads GAGVSQSPSNKVTEKGKDVELRCDPISGHTALYWYRQSLGQGLEFLIYFQGNSAPDKSGLPSDRFSAERTGGSVSTLTIQRTQQEDSAVYLCASSFPGIGANYGYTFGSGTRLTVV.

The CDR3 coding sequence is TGTGCCAGCAGTAGACAGAACCAGCCCCAGCATTTT. It encodes CASSRQNQPQHF. V usage is TRBV12-3 or TRBV12-4 and J usage is TRBJ1-5, with D possibly matching TRBD1 (5 bases). The CDR3 extends over 12 amino acids. Trimming stripped 5 bases from V and 7 bases from J, with 9 bases between.

This clone has more than one count but fewer than ten. V usage is TRBV6-5 and J usage is TRBJ1-6; D possibly corresponds to TRBD1 (5 bases). Germline values: CDR1 MNHEY, CDR2 SVGAGI. This CDR3 region has 14 residues. The V end lost 5 bases, the J end lost 12 bases, and 17 bases lay between the germline ends. For the CDR3, the DNA is TGTGCCAGCAGTATAGACAGTCTGGGGGGACCCCTCCACTTT. Protein sequence: CASSIDSLGGPLHF.

V and J are TRBV5-4 and TRBJ2-7, with D perhaps matching TRBD2 (5 bases). The CDR3 is made up of 13 amino acids. The germline CDR1 and CDR2 sequences are SGHNT and YYREEE (reference sequence). V gave up 5 bases and J gave up 6 bases, with 15 bases separating them. The CDR3 bases are TGTGCCAGCAGTCCCCCGGGAAAAGGCGAGCAGTACTTC. The encoded protein is CASSPPGKGEQYF.

This clone was seen just once. The chain combines TRBV5-1 with TRBJ2-1; D gene ambiguous. Germline V gene sequence: CDR1 SGHRS, CDR2 YFSETQ. The CDR3 is 14 residues long. V was pared by 0 bases and J by 2 bases, with 6 bases between. The CDR3 DNA sequence: TGCGCCAGCAGCTTGGAACAGCCCTACAATGAGCAGTTCTTC. Encoded protein: CASSLEQPYNEQFF.

The chain couples TRBV4-1 to TRBJ1-2, with TRBD1 as a possible D gene (5 bases). Germline CDR1 reads MGHRA; CDR2 reads YSYEKL. The length of the CDR3 is 16 residues. V shed 0 bases and J shed 2 bases, with 13 bases lying between them. This CDR3 is CASSQDQAGWNYGYTF. The CDR3 nucleotides read TGCGCCAGCAGCCAAGATCAGGCAGGGTGGAACTATGGCTACACCTTC.

The J gene is TRBJ1-5, the V gene TRBV23-1; maybe TRBD1 (6 bases). TRBV23-1 is placed among ORFs of uncertain function. This CDR3 is built from 16 residues. Deletions cut 4 bases from V and 0 bases from J, with 13 bases between. CDR3 sequence reads: CASSRGQRYSNQPQHF. The CDR3 DNA reads TGCGCCAGCAGTCGTGGACAGAGATATAGCAATCAGCCCCAGCATTTT.

The genes are TRBV10-3 and TRBJ1-2; D might be TRBD1 (5 bases). This CDR3 spans 14 amino acids. Germline CDR1 reads ENHRY; CDR2 reads SYGVKD. Trimming stripped 7 bases from V and 5 bases from J, with 17 bases between. The CDR3 DNA reads TGTGCCATCAAGGCAGGGAGGGAAGCTTATGGCTACACCTTC. Its translation: CAIKAGREAYGYTF.

This clone showed up just once. The genes are TRBV6-5 and TRBJ1-2; 8 bases are a match to TRBD1. V dropped 7 bases and J dropped 3; count of bases not matched to a gene: 4. Germline CDR1 reads MNHEY; CDR2 reads SVGAGI. The CDR3 sequence is 13 residues long. CDR3 sequence: CASTGGQDYGYTF. CDR3 DNA sequence: TGTGCCAGCACCGGGGGACAGGACTATGGCTACACCTTC.

The genes are TRBV7-2 and TRBJ2-7, with 8 bases identical to TRBD2. Germline CDR1 reads SGHTA; CDR2 reads FQGNSA. The length of the CDR3 is 18 residues. Unmatched junction bases numbered 16, after V lost 5 bases and J lost 1 base. As DNA, the CDR3 is TGTGCCAGCAGCCTCCGAGGGTCATGGGCGGGGGGTTCCTACGAGCAGTACTTC. This translates into CASSLRGSWAGGSYEQYF. The full variable domain, its missing parts supplied by reference TRBV7-2 and TRBJ2-7, is GAGVSQSPSNKVTEKGKDVELRCDPISGHTALYWYRQSLGQGLEFLIYFQGNSAPDKSGLPSDRFSAERTGGSVSTLTIQRTQQEDSAVYLCASSLRGSWAGGSYEQYFGPGTRLTVT.

The chain has TRBV9 and TRBJ2-7, with 12 bases matching TRBD1. V shed 0 bases and J 6 bases; nucleotides not matched to a gene: 4. There are 15 residues in the CDR3. Germline values: CDR1 SGDLS, CDR2 YYNGEE. The CDR3 region is CASSVAGTGGVEQYF. CDR3 nucleotides: TGTGCCAGCAGCGTAGCCGGGACAGGGGGCGTCGAGCAGTACTTC.

The V gene is TRBV28, the J gene TRBJ2-7; 7 bases align to TRBD1. The CDR3 contains 14 residues. The V gene's germline CDR1 is MDHEN and CDR2 SYDVKM. Trimming took 5 bases from V and 2 from J; bases not matched to a gene: 6. The CDR3 is CASSIGTATYEQYF. The CDR3 DNA follows: TGTGCCAGCAGTATCGGGACAGCTACCTACGAGCAGTACTTC.

The rearrangement joins TRBV29-1 to TRBJ1-5; TRBD1 agrees at 8 bases. Trimming cost V 4 bases and J 6 bases; bases outside gene matches: 5. The length of the CDR3 is 13 residues. Germline V gene lookup returns CDR1 SQVTM and CDR2 ANQGSEA. Here the CDR3 DNA reads TGCAGCGTTGTGACAGGGGCAACTCAGCCCCAGCATTTT. Translation: CSVVTGATQPQHF.

This clone came up a few times. The rearrangement links TRBV30 to TRBJ1-3; D gene unclear. Per germline, CDR1 GTSNPN and CDR2 SVGIG (reference sequence). V shed 5 bases and J shed 2 bases, with 7 bases lying between them. The CDR3 covers 12 residues. CDR3 sequence (DNA): TGTGCCTGGCGGGTAGCTGGAAACACCATATATTTT. It encodes CAWRVAGNTIYF. Supplemented by reference TRBV30 and TRBJ1-3, the full variable domain reads SQTIHQWPATLVQPVGSPLSLECTVEGTSNPNLYWYRQAAGRGLQLLFYSVGIGQISSEVPQNLSASRPQDRQFILSSKKLLLSDSGFYLCAWRVAGNTIYFGEGSWLTVV.

The chain joins TRBV6-5 to TRBJ1-6; D remains ambiguous. V lost 0 bases, J lost 4 bases, and 10 bases lay in between. The CDR3 has 16 residues. Germline CDR1 reads MNHEY; CDR2 reads SVGAGI. CDR3 nucleotide sequence: TGTGCCAGCAGTTACTCGGCAGGATTTTATAATTCACCCCTCCACTTT. Its translation: CASSYSAGFYNSPLHF.

V and J are TRBV7-9 and TRBJ2-7; 8 bases are a match to TRBD1. The germline V gene has CDR1 SEHNR and CDR2 FQNEAQ (reference sequence). The ends lost 3 bases at V and 5 bases at J; junction bases unmatched: 9. The CDR3 totals 15 residues. The CDR3 DNA is TGTGCCAGCAGCTTCGTGACAGGGGCGCGGGACGAGCAGTACTTC. The encoded protein is CASSFVTGARDEQYF. Full variable domain (missing parts from reference TRBV7-9 and TRBJ2-7): DTGVSQNPRHKITKRGQNVTFRCDPISEHNRLYWYRQTLGQGPEFLTYFQNEAQLEKSRLLSDRFSAERPKGSFSTLEIQRTEQGDSAMYLCASSFVTGARDEQYFGPGTRLTVT.

The DNA of the CDR3 is TGTGCCAGCTCACCATGGGCAGGGGGGCACACTGAAGCTTTCTTT. Its protein is CASSPWAGGHTEAFF. The J gene is TRBJ1-1, the V gene TRBV18; 7 nucleotides line up with TRBD1. Germline assignment: CDR1 KGHSH and CDR2 LQKENI. The V gene end was trimmed by 2 bases and the J gene end by 3 bases; junction bases not matched to a gene: 6. The CDR3 is 15 amino acids.

This chain uses TRBV5-1 with TRBJ2-5; tentatively, D is TRBD2 (5 bases). The germline V gene has CDR1 SGHRS and CDR2 YFSETQ. The V and J ends lost 4 bases and 5 bases respectively, with 18 bases between them. This CDR3 comprises 15 residues. CDR3 in DNA: TGCGCCAGCAGCGGAGCGGAGATTCGGACGGAGACCCAGTACTTC. Its protein is CASSGAEIRTETQYF.

The chain uses TRBV30 and TRBJ1-6; 8 nucleotides match TRBD1. Looked up from germline, CDR1 is GTSNPN and CDR2 is SVGIG (reference sequence). The CDR3 spans 15 residues. V was pared by 0 bases and J by 9 bases, with 7 bases of the junction left unmatched. The CDR3 spells CAWSVRTGSSSPLHF. The CDR3 DNA reads as TGTGCCTGGAGTGTACGGACAGGGAGCAGTTCACCCCTCCACTTT.

This chain uses TRBV4-2 with TRBJ2-4; TRBD2 aligns across 7 bases. This CDR3 is 16 amino acids long. Germline-derived CDR1 and CDR2 are LGHNA and YNFKEQ. V lost 0 bases and J lost 8; bases outside the gene matches: 10. The CDR3 is CASSQDAGVRGYIQYF. Written as DNA, the CDR3 is TGTGCCAGCAGCCAAGATGCGGGGGTGCGGGGGTACATTCAGTACTTC.

In this sample, this clone turned up many times. The gene calls are TRBV5-1 and TRBJ1-6; D is undetermined. The germline V gene encodes CDR1 SGHRS and CDR2 YFSETQ. The germline V and J ends were trimmed by 4 bases and 7 bases, with 12 bases remaining between them. This CDR3 spans 14 amino acids. The CDR3 region is CASSIGNQNSPLHF. CDR3 coding DNA: TGCGCCAGCAGCATCGGGAATCAGAATTCACCCCTCCACTTT.

The chain links TRBV9 to TRBJ2-5; a possible D gene is TRBD1 (7 bases). The germline V and J ends were trimmed by 1 base and 4 bases, with 23 bases remaining between them. This CDR3 has 18 residues. Germline V gene lookup returns CDR1 SGDLS and CDR2 YYNGEE. DNA of the CDR3: TGTGCCAGCAGCGTATACCCCTCCAGGGGGGCCGGGGGAGAGACCCAGTACTTC. It encodes CASSVYPSRGAGGETQYF.

This rearrangement joins TRBV7-2 to TRBJ1-5, with D possibly matching TRBD1 (5 bases). The germline V gene has CDR1 SGHTA and CDR2 FQGNSA. Between the trimmed V and J ends, which lost 1 base and 2 bases, there was a span of 9 bases. The CDR3 extends over 15 amino acids. The CDR3 protein is CASSLGRQRNQPQHF. CDR3 in DNA: TGTGCCAGCAGCTTAGGGCGACAGCGCAATCAGCCCCAGCATTTT.

This clone was counted many times. This chain uses TRBV5-6 with TRBJ2-1; 7 bases fit TRBD2. The germline V gene encodes CDR1 SGHDT and CDR2 YYEEEE. This CDR3 contains 15 residues. Trimming removed 5 bases from V and 7 bases from J; junction bases left unmatched: 12. The CDR3 region is CASRPLAEARNEQFF. The DNA for the CDR3 is TGTGCCAGCAGACCCCTAGCGGAAGCTCGGAATGAGCAGTTCTTC.